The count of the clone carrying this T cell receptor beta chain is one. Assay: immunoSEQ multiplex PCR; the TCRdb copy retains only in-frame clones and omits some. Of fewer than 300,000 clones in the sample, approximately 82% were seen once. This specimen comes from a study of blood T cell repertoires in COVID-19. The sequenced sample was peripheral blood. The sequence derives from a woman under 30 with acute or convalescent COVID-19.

The CDR3, as DNA: TGTGCCAGTAGGGGAACTGGACTAAAGCAGTTCTTC. Translated, it gives CASRGTGLKQFF. J is TRBJ2-1 and V is TRBV19, with D possibly matching TRBD2 (6 bases). Per the germline V gene, CDR1 is LNHDA and CDR2 is SQIVND (reference sequence). Between the trimmed V and J ends, which lost 6 bases and 11 bases, there was a span of 14 bases. The length of the CDR3 is 12 residues.